These 19 T cell receptor beta chains were sequenced from one sample in a study of blood T cell repertoires in COVID-19. Clones were sequenced by immunoSEQ multiplex PCR, and TCRdb holds only the in-frame ones, with some missing. The table shows over 200,000 clones, with more than 75% occurring only once. The sequenced sample was peripheral blood. The receptors here all came from a woman aged 35 to 49 who had recovered from COVID-19.

The J gene is TRBJ2-1, the V gene TRBV7-9; possible D gene TRBD2, 6 bases. This CDR3 comprises 13 residues. Trimming took off 7 bases at V and 10 bases at J, with 17 bases between the two ends. Germline loops: CDR1 SEHNR, CDR2 FQNEAQ (reference sequence). CDR3 in amino acids: CASNTARDREQFF. DNA of the CDR3: TGTGCCAGCAACACGGCGCGGGACCGGGAGCAGTTCTTC.

V is TRBV10-3 and J is TRBJ1-2, with 8 nucleotides matching TRBD1. The CDR3 is made up of 13 amino acids. The V segment lost 4 bases and the J segment 4 bases; nucleotides outside the gene matches: 2. Germline-derived CDR1 and CDR2 are ENHRY and SYGVKD. The CDR3: CAISADRGYGYTF. The CDR3 DNA reads as TGTGCCATCAGTGCCGACAGGGGCTATGGCTACACCTTC.

In this sample, this clone turned up once. CDR3 sequence (DNA): TGTGCCAGCAGCGGGGGACAGGGTTCCTCCTCCCTGAAAGCTTTCTTT. Encoded protein: CASSGGQGSSSLKAFF. The chain couples TRBV11-3 to TRBJ1-1, with 9 bases identical to TRBD1. With 5 bases clipped from V and 9 bases from J, the junction kept 16 bases outside the gene matches. The CDR3 covers 16 residues. The germline gives CDR1 SGHNT, CDR2 YENEEA.

This chain uses TRBV18 with TRBJ2-1; 14 bases are a match to TRBD2. The CDR3 loop spans 15 amino acids. CDR1 is KGHSH and CDR2 is LQKENI in the germline V gene. V was pared by 3 bases and J by 10 bases, with 5 bases of the junction left unmatched. CDR3: CASSPQGLAGEEQFF. The CDR3 DNA is TGTGCCAGCTCACCCCAGGGACTAGCGGGGGAAGAGCAGTTCTTC.

The genes are TRBV12-5 and TRBJ2-1; D is uncertain. The CDR3 runs to 14 residues. CDR1 and CDR2 (germline): LGHNT, FRNRAP. V lost 2 bases and J lost 4, with 9 bases in between. CDR3 amino acids: CASGLTPLYNEQFF. As DNA, the CDR3 is TGTGCTAGTGGTTTGACTCCCCTATACAATGAGCAGTTCTTC.

The chain combines TRBV12-5 with TRBJ2-3; perhaps TRBD1 as D (5 bases). There are 14 residues in the CDR3. Trimming pared 1 base from V and 4 bases from J, leaving 9 bases between. CDR1 and CDR2 (germline): LGHNT, FRNRAP. DNA for the CDR3: TGTGCTAGTGGTTTGGGGCAGGGTTCAGATACGCAGTATTTT. This encodes CASGLGQGSDTQYF.

This sequence joins TRBV27 and TRBJ1-5, with D possibly TRBD1 on 6 matching bases. V dropped 2 bases and J dropped 2 bases, with 19 bases sitting between them. The germline V gene has CDR1 MNHEY and CDR2 SMNVEV (reference sequence). This CDR3 comprises 18 residues. The CDR3 loop is CASSLRGRRGDGNQPQHF. CDR3 sequence (DNA): TGTGCCAGCAGTTTAAGGGGCCGCAGGGGTGACGGCAATCAGCCCCAGCATTTT.

J is TRBJ2-7 and V is TRBV15; D is possibly TRBD2 (5 bases). V shed 0 bases and J shed 3 bases, with 15 bases lying between them. The germline gives CDR1 LNHNV, CDR2 YYDKDF (reference sequence). The CDR3 covers 16 residues. CDR3: CATSRDRGSANYEQYF. The CDR3 DNA follows: TGTGCCACCAGCAGAGATCGGGGTAGCGCGAACTACGAGCAGTACTTC.

CDR3 sequence: CARGTSQPSGYTF. The CDR3 DNA reads TGTGCCAGGGGGACATCCCAGCCAAGTGGCTACACCTTC. The V call is TRBV27, the J call TRBJ1-2, with D maybe TRBD1 (6 bases). The germline V gene has CDR1 MNHEY and CDR2 SMNVEV (reference sequence). This CDR3 region has 13 residues. The ends were cut back, 9 bases at V and 7 bases at J, with 18 bases in the middle.

The rearrangement uses TRBV6-2 or TRBV6-3 and TRBJ2-5, with a tentative D call TRBD2 (5 bases). The CDR3 consists of 11 residues. Germline loops: CDR1 MNHEY, CDR2 SVGEGT. V was clipped by 6 bases and J by 9 bases, with 11 bases between them. CDR3 amino acids: CASSPAEAQYF. The CDR3 coding sequence is TGTGCCAGCAGCCCGGCGGAGGCCCAGTACTTC.

This sequence joins TRBV15 and TRBJ2-1; the match to TRBD2 covers 11 bases. CDR3 length: 18 amino acids. Germline CDR1 and CDR2: LNHNV and YYDKDF (reference sequence). Trimming took 0 bases from V and 4 from J; bases not matched to a gene: 8. CDR3 sequence reads: CATSRDLTSGAHYNEQFF. The CDR3 coding sequence is TGTGCCACCAGCAGAGATCTGACTAGCGGGGCCCATTACAATGAGCAGTTCTTC.

The chain carries TRBV29-1 and TRBJ2-6; TRBD2 might be the D (5 bases). This CDR3 contains 13 residues. Trimming took off 4 bases at V and 2 bases at J, with 6 bases between the two ends. Per germline, CDR1 SQVTM and CDR2 ANQGSEA. The CDR3 spells CSVGGAGANVLTF. In DNA form, the CDR3 reads TGCAGCGTTGGGGGAGCTGGGGCCAACGTCCTGACTTTC.

The chain couples TRBV6-6 to TRBJ2-3, with TRBD2 identical over 9 bases. V dropped 7 bases and J dropped 6; count of bases not matched to a gene: 11. CDR3 size: 15 residues. The germline CDR1 and CDR2 sequences are MNHNY and SVGAGI (reference sequence). The CDR3 DNA sequence: TGTGCCAGCACCCCGTGGGTAGCGGGAGCGGATACGCAGTATTTT. This sequence encodes CASTPWVAGADTQYF.

This sequence joins TRBV11-1 and TRBJ1-1; the match to TRBD1 covers 7 bases. From germline, CDR1 is SGHAT and CDR2 FQDESV (reference sequence). Trimming at V came to 5 bases and at J to 7 bases, leaving 7 bases not matched to a gene. This CDR3 has 13 amino acids. The CDR3 sequence is CASSTGTVGEAFF. CDR3 nucleotide sequence: TGTGCCAGCAGCACCGGGACAGTTGGTGAAGCTTTCTTT. The entire variable domain, with the rest obtained from reference TRBV11-1 and TRBJ1-1, is as follows: EAEVAQSPRYKITEKSQAVAFWCDPISGHATLYWYRQILGQGPELLVQFQDESVVDDSQLPKDRFSAERLKGVDSTLKIQPAELGDSAMYLCASSTGTVGEAFFGQGTRLTVV.

The V and J genes are TRBV7-9 and TRBJ1-1, with D perhaps TRBD1 (6 bases). V was trimmed by 3 bases and J by 3 bases, leaving 20 bases between them. The CDR3 runs to 17 residues. Germline CDR1 SEHNR, CDR2 FQNEAQ (reference sequence). The CDR3 bases are TGTGCCAGCAGCTTTCCCCGACTACAGGGCGTGGACACTGAAGCTTTCTTT. Its translation: CASSFPRLQGVDTEAFF. Drawing the rest from reference TRBV7-9 and TRBJ1-1, the complete variable domain is DTGVSQNPRHKITKRGQNVTFRCDPISEHNRLYWYRQTLGQGPEFLTYFQNEAQLEKSRLLSDRFSAERPKGSFSTLEIQRTEQGDSAMYLCASSFPRLQGVDTEAFFGQGTRLTVV.

The chain is built from TRBV5-4 and TRBJ2-3; 7 bases agree with TRBD2. Trimming removed 4 bases from V and 0 bases from J; junction bases left unmatched: 8. The CDR3 extends over 16 amino acids. The V gene's germline CDR1 is SGHNT and CDR2 YYREEE (reference sequence). CDR3 nucleotides: TGTGCCAGCAGCGGGTCTAGCGGATCTAGCACAGATACGCAGTATTTT. Protein sequence: CASSGSSGSSTDTQYF.

This chain links TRBV30 with TRBJ2-7; D is perhaps TRBD1 (5 bases). This CDR3 spans 14 amino acids. The germline V and J ends were trimmed by 0 bases and 3 bases, with 12 bases remaining between them. Germline CDR1 is GTSNPN and CDR2 is SVGIG (reference sequence). The CDR3 sequence is CAWSVGATLYEQYF. The CDR3 nucleotides are TGTGCCTGGAGTGTAGGGGCTACTCTCTACGAGCAGTACTTC.

V gene TRBV18 combines with J gene TRBJ2-3, with 10 bases that match TRBD1. CDR1 and CDR2 from the germline V gene are KGHSH and LQKENI. Trimming took 2 bases from V and 11 from J; bases not matched to a gene: 1. The CDR3 extends over 12 amino acids. The CDR3 bases are TGTGCCAGCTCACCAGGACAGGGGGGGCAGTATTTT. It specifies CASSPGQGGQYF.

The chain links TRBV5-1 to TRBJ2-1, with 8 nucleotides matching TRBD1. The germline V gene has CDR1 SGHRS and CDR2 YFSETQ. The CDR3 runs to 16 residues. V lost 4 bases to trimming and J lost 0 bases; unmatched junction nucleotides: 6. CDR3 loop: CASSTWTGSSYNEQFF. Written as DNA, the CDR3 is TGCGCCAGCAGCACCTGGACAGGGAGCTCCTACAATGAGCAGTTCTTC.